Shown below are 14 T cell receptor beta chains from a single sample sequenced in a study of response to subunit inactivated influenza vaccine. TCRdb fed the RT-PCR reads into MiXCR, producing one record per CDR3 protein. The sample includes about 500,000 distinct CDR3 sequences, more than 15% of them seen just once. Specimen: CD4+ T cells sorted from PBMCs, collected less than 25 months after vaccination. The receptors shown here come from a man aged 50 to 75 who received an inactivated influenza vaccine.

This clonotype occurred a few times. The V gene is TRBV5-1, the J gene TRBJ1-1, with D tentatively TRBD1 (5 bases). The CDR3 sequence is 15 residues long. V was pared by 0 bases and J by 4 bases, with 13 bases between. CDR1 and CDR2 (germline): SGHRS, YFSETQ. The CDR3: CASSLEVPGGTEAFF. CDR3 DNA sequence: TGCGCCAGCAGCTTGGAAGTCCCCGGGGGCACTGAAGCTTTCTTT.

In its sample, this clonotype was seen many times. This sequence joins TRBV11-2 and TRBJ2-1; D possibly uses TRBD1 or TRBD2 (5 bases each). Germline V gives CDR1 SGHAT, CDR2 FQNNGV. The CDR3 spans 15 residues. The V and J ends lost 4 bases and 14 bases respectively, with 24 bases between them. CDR3 DNA sequence: TGTGCCAGCAGCTCCTCCCGGGCCCGAAAAAGAGGGGAGTTCTTC. Encoded protein: CASSSSRARKRGEFF.

This clonotype was seen ten or more times. The genes are TRBV7-9 and TRBJ2-1, with TRBD1 as a possible D gene (7 bases). Germline CDR1 SEHNR, CDR2 FQNEAQ (reference sequence). The ends were cut back, 1 base at V and 5 bases at J, with 15 bases in the middle. The CDR3 sequence is 16 residues long. The CDR3 reads CASSLGAGGGDNEQFF. The CDR3 nucleotides read TGTGCCAGCAGCTTAGGTGCAGGGGGAGGCGACAATGAGCAGTTCTTC.

This clonotype was found a few times. V gene TRBV5-1 combines with J gene TRBJ1-2; TRBD1 might be the D (5 bases). This CDR3 is 12 amino acids long. Trimming cost V 2 bases and J 8 bases, with 10 bases left between them. Germline loops: CDR1 SGHRS, CDR2 YFSETQ. DNA of the CDR3: TGCGCCAGCAGCTTCGACAGCCGGGGCTACACCTTC. It yields the protein CASSFDSRGYTF.

CDR3 residues: CASLSRGPDRYGYTF. DNA for the CDR3: TGTGCCAGCCTCTCCAGGGGCCCCGACCGCTATGGCTACACCTTC. The chain uses TRBV6-1 and TRBJ1-2, with D tentatively TRBD1 (6 bases). Germline V gene lookup returns CDR1 MNHNS and CDR2 SASEGT. V was trimmed by 8 bases and J by 4 bases, leaving 20 bases between them. The CDR3 contains 15 residues.

The chain joins TRBV12-3 or TRBV12-4 to TRBJ1-6, with 10 bases that match TRBD1. Trimming removed 5 bases from V and 10 bases from J; junction bases left unmatched: 8. CDR3 length: 15 residues. CDR3 sequence: CASSVRDRGTSPLHF. CDR3 sequence (DNA): TGTGCCAGCAGTGTACGGGACAGGGGAACATCACCCCTCCACTTT.

The V and J genes are TRBV7-8 and TRBJ1-2; D remains unclear. Germline loops: CDR1 SGHVS, CDR2 FQNEAQ. V was cut by 2 bases and J by 8 bases, with 9 bases left in between. The CDR3 is 12 amino acids. As DNA, the CDR3 is TGTGCCAGCAGCTTAATGGGAGGAGGCTACACCTTC. Its protein product is CASSLMGGGYTF.

The chain has TRBV7-9 and TRBJ2-5, with 8 bases aligning to TRBD1. Germline-derived CDR1 and CDR2 are SEHNR and FQNEAQ (reference sequence). V lost 2 bases to trimming and J lost 1 base; unmatched junction nucleotides: 6. The CDR3 is 16 residues long. The CDR3 coding sequence is TGTGCCAGCAGCTTAACTACCGGGACAGGCCAAGAGACCCAGTACTTC. It yields the protein CASSLTTGTGQETQYF.

In this sample, this clonotype turned up a few times. V usage is TRBV5-6 and J usage is TRBJ2-1; 9 nucleotides agree with TRBD2. Germline CDR1 reads SGHDT; CDR2 reads YYEEEE. V was pared by 6 bases and J by 5 bases, with 12 bases of the junction left unmatched. CDR3 length: 16 residues. The CDR3 DNA sequence: TGTGCCAGCAACAATTTAGCGGGAGTCCAACACAATGAGCAGTTCTTC. This encodes CASNNLAGVQHNEQFF.

V gene TRBV24-1 combines with J gene TRBJ2-3; 9 bases map to TRBD1. The CDR3 consists of 17 residues. Trimming at V came to 3 bases and at J to 2 bases, leaving 8 bases not matched to a gene. CDR1 KGHDR and CDR2 SFDVKD come from the germline V gene. The CDR3 protein is CATSDTPGQGVTDTQYF. The CDR3 DNA reads as TGTGCCACCAGTGATACGCCGGGACAGGGAGTCACAGATACGCAGTATTTT.

This clonotype was observed many times. The gene calls are TRBV12-3 or TRBV12-4 and TRBJ2-1; 13 bases are a match to TRBD2. The CDR3 covers 14 residues. With V trimmed by 3 bases and J by 8 bases, 1 base remained unmatched. The CDR3 loop is CASSLTSGGYEQFF. The CDR3, as DNA: TGTGCCAGCAGTTTGACTAGCGGGGGGTATGAGCAGTTCTTC.

This clonotype was detected a few times. The chain combines TRBV18 with TRBJ1-1, with D possibly matching TRBD1 (5 bases). Germline values: CDR1 KGHSH, CDR2 LQKENI. There are 14 residues in the CDR3. The ends were cut back, 5 bases at V and 1 base at J, with 11 bases in the middle. CDR3 in DNA: TGTGCCAGCTCATACACTACAGGGAACACTGAAGCTTTCTTT. Encoded protein: CASSYTTGNTEAFF.

CDR3 sequence (DNA): TGTGCCAGCAGCTCGGTCAGGGGGCCCTACAATGAGCAGTTCTTC. Translation gives CASSSVRGPYNEQFF. The rearrangement links TRBV7-2 to TRBJ2-1; 8 positions match TRBD1. J was trimmed by 2 bases and V by 4 bases; bases with no gene match: 4. The germline CDR1 and CDR2 sequences are SGHTA and FQGNSA. CDR3 length equals 15 residues.

The chain employs TRBV18 and TRBJ1-6, with TRBD1 as a possible D gene (5 bases). The CDR3 has 15 amino acids. Trimming left V 5 bases short and J 6 bases short, with 14 bases between. The germline V gene encodes CDR1 KGHSH and CDR2 LQKENI. CDR3 amino acids: CASSSGGGGNSPLHF. The CDR3 nucleotides read TGTGCCAGCTCATCCGGGGGTGGTGGTAATTCACCCCTCCACTTT.